One sample yielded the 28 T cell receptor beta chains listed below, sequenced in a study of T cells after yellow fever vaccination. One entry per CDR3 protein, called by TCRdb with MiXCR from the 5' RACE reads. The sample consists of about 250,000 distinct CDR3 sequences, about 3.7% of them appearing once. The sequences come from PBMCs, collected 15 days after the yellow fever booster vaccination. Source of these receptors: a man in his late teens or twenties who received the YFV17D yellow fever vaccine.

This clonotype was observed many times. This chain connects TRBV4-2 to TRBJ2-6; 8 bases map to TRBD2. The CDR3 totals 17 residues. The ends lost 4 bases at V and 1 base at J; junction bases unmatched: 6. CDR1 and CDR2 from the germline V gene are LGHNA and YNFKEQ. In DNA, the CDR3 is TGTGCCAGCAGCCCCGCGGGGGGAGGGTCTGGGGCCAACGTCCTGACTTTC. Amino acid sequence: CASSPAGGGSGANVLTF.

This clonotype has ten or more counts. The chain has TRBV29-1 and TRBJ2-1; TRBD2 agrees at 8 bases. The V and J ends lost 3 bases and 2 bases, in that order; junction bases with no gene match: 9. CDR1 and CDR2 from the germline V gene are SQVTM and ANQGSEA. CDR3 size: 16 residues. The CDR3: CSVDGTSGRTYNEQFF. CDR3 DNA: TGCAGCGTTGACGGTACTAGCGGAAGAACCTACAATGAGCAGTTCTTC.

This clonotype was observed at least ten times. The chain couples TRBV29-1 to TRBJ2-6, with D uncertain. Between the trimmed V and J ends, which lost 4 bases and 0 bases, there was a span of 16 bases. The CDR3 is 17 amino acids. CDR1 is SQVTM and CDR2 is ANQGSEA in the germline V gene. CDR3 region: CSVGDTKGYSGANVLTF. CDR3 nucleotides: TGCAGCGTTGGCGACACAAAGGGATACTCTGGGGCCAACGTCCTGACTTTC.

This clonotype was detected ten times or more. The chain uses TRBV11-2 and TRBJ1-2; TRBD1 might be the D (6 bases). This CDR3 region has 13 residues. Trimming removed 4 bases from V and 6 bases from J, with 12 bases in between. From germline, CDR1 is SGHAT and CDR2 FQNNGV. The DNA of the CDR3 is TGTGCCAGCAGCTCTCCAGGGGTTCATGGCTACACCTTC. Translated, it gives CASSSPGVHGYTF.

This clonotype was recorded many times. The V and J genes are TRBV6-8 and TRBJ2-5; 9 bases match TRBD2. CDR3 length equals 14 residues. J lost 5 bases, V lost 7 bases, and 8 bases had no gene match. Looked up from germline, CDR1 is MNHGY and CDR2 is SAAAGT. The CDR3 DNA follows: TGTGCCAGCATCACTGGGACTAGCTATGAGACCCAGTACTTC. Its translation is CASITGTSYETQYF.

There are many counts of this clonotype. This chain joins TRBV15 and TRBJ1-6, with D unresolved. Germline CDR1 and CDR2: LNHNV and YYDKDF (reference sequence). V gave up 0 bases and J gave up 10 bases, with 22 bases separating them. This CDR3 comprises 18 residues. The CDR3 DNA reads TGTGCCACCAGCAGAGATACCTTCTTGACGGAAGGAAGGTCACCCCTCCACTTT. Translating gives CATSRDTFLTEGRSPLHF.

This clonotype was recorded at least ten times. The chain couples TRBV4-3 to TRBJ2-3; TRBD2 matches 11 bases. Trimming cost V 0 bases and J 6 bases; bases outside gene matches: 8. Germline lookup yields CDR1 LGHNA and CDR2 YSLEER. The CDR3 is 17 residues long. CDR3 coding DNA: TGCGCCAGCAGCCAAGATACCCTAGCGGGGGGTGGGGATACGCAGTATTTT. The encoded protein is CASSQDTLAGGGDTQYF.

This clonotype was counted ten times or more. The chain uses TRBV15 and TRBJ1-6; TRBD1 matches 10 bases. V gave up 4 bases and J gave up 7 bases; unmatched junction bases: 4. The CDR3 length is 15 residues. The germline CDR1 and CDR2 sequences are LNHNV and YYDKDF (reference sequence). The CDR3 is CATSTWTGGNSPLHF. The DNA for the CDR3 is TGTGCCACCAGCACCTGGACAGGGGGGAATTCACCCCTCCACTTT.

This clonotype was recorded many times. The CDR3 nucleotides read TGTGCCAGCAGGAATTTGGGGTCTAATGAAAAACTGTTTTTT. It yields the protein CASRNLGSNEKLFF. The chain joins TRBV12-3 or TRBV12-4 to TRBJ1-4; no clear D. With 6 bases removed from V and 3 bases from J, the gap between germline ends came to 11 bases. The CDR3 is made up of 14 amino acids.

The J gene is TRBJ1-5, the V gene TRBV24-1, with D possibly being TRBD1 (6 bases). Germline V gene data show CDR1 as KGHDR and CDR2 as SFDVKD. The CDR3 is made up of 17 amino acids. V was cut by 6 bases and J by 6 bases, with 23 bases left in between. DNA of the CDR3: TGTGCCACCAGTCTCAGAAGTGACAGGCGGCGTGGTCAGCCCCAGCATTTT. It translates to CATSLRSDRRRGQPQHF.

This clonotype was recorded many times. The rearrangement joins TRBV5-1 to TRBJ2-3, with D perhaps TRBD1 (5 bases). The germline V and J ends were trimmed by 0 bases and 6 bases, with 8 bases remaining between them. The CDR3 is made up of 13 amino acids. Germline V gives CDR1 SGHRS, CDR2 YFSETQ. The CDR3 here is CASSLGTRDTQYF. In DNA form, the CDR3 reads TGCGCCAGCAGCTTGGGGACAAGGGATACGCAGTATTTT.

This clonotype was seen repeatedly, ten times or more. The chain recombines TRBV7-2 with TRBJ2-2; D uncertain. V gave up 2 bases and J gave up 6 bases, with 19 bases separating them. Germline V gives CDR1 SGHTA, CDR2 FQGNSA. The CDR3 is 17 residues long. The CDR3 reads CASSLRIWVQMSGELFF. CDR3 nucleotide sequence: TGTGCCAGCAGCTTAAGAATCTGGGTCCAAATGTCCGGGGAGCTGTTTTTT.

In its sample, this clonotype was seen many times. The chain carries TRBV28 and TRBJ2-2, with 9 bases matching TRBD2. V shed 1 base and J 0 bases; nucleotides not matched to a gene: 12. Per the germline V gene, CDR1 is MDHEN and CDR2 is SYDVKM. CDR3 length equals 20 residues. CDR3 bases: TGTGCCAGCAGTTTATTCCACCGGACTAGCGTAATCACGAACACCGGGGAGCTGTTTTTT. It codes for CASSLFHRTSVITNTGELFF.

This clonotype has just a few counts. J is TRBJ2-2 and V is TRBV7-3, with 10 nucleotides matching TRBD1. Looked up from germline, CDR1 is SGHTA and CDR2 is FQGTGA. The trim removed 4 bases at V and 7 bases at J, leaving 6 bases unmatched. The CDR3 runs 15 residues. CDR3 in amino acids: CASSYQGQGHGELFF. In DNA form, the CDR3 reads TGTGCCAGCAGCTATCAGGGACAGGGGCACGGGGAGCTGTTTTTT.

This clonotype has a count of ten or more. The V gene is TRBV4-1, the J gene TRBJ2-4; possible D gene TRBD2, 5 bases. CDR1 is MGHRA, CDR2 YSYEKL, per germline. Trimming shortened V by 0 bases and J by 3 bases, and 9 bases separated the two germline ends. The CDR3 extends over 15 amino acids. The CDR3 loop is CASSQDLRGKNIQYF. The CDR3 DNA reads TGCGCCAGCAGCCAAGATCTCCGGGGCAAAAACATTCAGTACTTC.

This clonotype was counted many times. This chain connects TRBV7-8 to TRBJ1-5; possible D gene TRBD1, 5 bases. This CDR3 is built from 16 residues. V was shortened by 7 bases and J by 4 bases, with 20 bases between the two germline ends. Germline V gene data show CDR1 as SGHVS and CDR2 as FQNEAQ. CDR3 residues: CASTLGVVGINQPQHF. In nucleotides, the CDR3 is TGTGCCAGCACCCTAGGGGTTGTGGGGATTAATCAGCCCCAGCATTTT.

This chain connects TRBV12-3 or TRBV12-4 to TRBJ1-5; D ambiguous. V was trimmed by 3 bases and J by 3 bases, leaving 12 bases between them. CDR3 size: 15 residues. CDR3 in DNA: TGTGCCAGCAGTTTGGGTTTTGGCCCCAATCAGCCCCAGCATTTT. Encoded protein: CASSLGFGPNQPQHF.

This clonotype appeared many times. V and J are TRBV15 and TRBJ2-1, with 10 bases identical to TRBD2. V shed 5 bases, J shed 0 bases, and the junction held 4 bases outside the gene matches. The CDR3 length is 16 residues. Germline V gene lookup returns CDR1 LNHNV and CDR2 YYDKDF (reference sequence). This chain's CDR3 is CATSSPSGSSYNEQFF. DNA for the CDR3: TGTGCCACCAGCTCCCCTAGCGGGAGCTCCTACAATGAGCAGTTCTTC.

There are many counts of this clonotype. This chain joins TRBV5-4 and TRBJ2-7; 7 positions agree with TRBD1. Germline V gene sequence: CDR1 SGHNT, CDR2 YYREEE (reference sequence). The V and J ends lost 2 bases and 6 bases, in that order; junction bases with no gene match: 17. CDR3 size: 17 residues. Written as DNA, the CDR3 is TGTGCCAGCAGCTTTTTGTTGCGTGTAGGGGGCGGAGGCGAGCAGTACTTC. Protein sequence: CASSFLLRVGGGGEQYF.

In its sample, this clonotype was seen many times. The chain is built from TRBV19 and TRBJ1-2; 10 bases map to TRBD1. The CDR3 is 13 residues long. Germline assignment: CDR1 LNHDA and CDR2 SQIVND (reference sequence). With V trimmed by 10 bases and J by 4 bases, 6 bases remained unmatched. The CDR3 sequence is CATRQGAPYGYTF. CDR3 bases: TGTGCCACCCGACAGGGGGCACCCTATGGCTACACCTTC.

This clonotype came up many times. The chain employs TRBV27 and TRBJ2-3; 10 positions match TRBD2. The trim removed 4 bases at V and 0 bases at J, leaving 19 bases unmatched. The germline V gene encodes CDR1 MNHEY and CDR2 SMNVEV (reference sequence). The CDR3 loop spans 21 amino acids. In DNA form, the CDR3 reads TGTGCCAGCAGTTGGCGTAGGTTCGGTAGCGGGGGGACGACTAGCACAGATACGCAGTATTTT. It translates to CASSWRRFGSGGTTSTDTQYF.

This clonotype was seen repeatedly, ten times or more. This rearrangement joins TRBV24-1 to TRBJ2-1; tentatively, D is TRBD2 (5 bases). Germline V lookup: CDR1 KGHDR, CDR2 SFDVKD. Trimming removed 5 bases at V and 3 bases at J, with 10 bases between. The CDR3 runs 14 residues. The CDR3 is CATSGRRGYNEQFF. CDR3 in DNA: TGTGCCACCAGTGGTAGACGGGGCTACAATGAGCAGTTCTTC.

This clonotype was recorded at least ten times. The chain uses TRBV6-2 or TRBV6-3 and TRBJ1-5; TRBD1 is a possible D gene (5 bases). Trimming left V 3 bases short and J 0 bases short, with 15 bases between. CDR1 is MNHEY, CDR2 SVGEGT, per germline. The CDR3 extends over 17 amino acids. DNA for the CDR3: TGTGCCAGCAGTTATCCCCCAGGACACTTTAGCAATCAGCCCCAGCATTTT. Its protein is CASSYPPGHFSNQPQHF.

This clonotype was seen ten or more times. J is TRBJ2-5 and V is TRBV11-2, with D hard to call. This CDR3 region has 14 residues. V shed 0 bases and J shed 4 bases, with 9 bases lying between them. Germline V gene sequence: CDR1 SGHAT, CDR2 FQNNGV. The CDR3 reads CASSLDVRRETQYF. DNA for the CDR3: TGTGCCAGCAGCTTAGACGTCAGAAGAGAGACCCAGTACTTC.

This clonotype was found many times. The gene calls are TRBV6-5 and TRBJ2-5; D is perhaps TRBD1 or TRBD2 (5 bases each). The CDR3 length is 15 residues. Germline V gene lookup returns CDR1 MNHEY and CDR2 SVGAGI. The V end was cut by 0 bases, the J end by 6 bases, with 14 bases between. The CDR3 region has the DNA TGTGCCAGCAGTTACTCTTATGTGCAGGGACAGACCCAGTACTTC. Its translation is CASSYSYVQGQTQYF.

This clonotype came up many times. The gene calls are TRBV5-1 and TRBJ1-2, with TRBD1 matching over 9 bases. Looked up from germline, CDR1 is SGHRS and CDR2 is YFSETQ. CDR3 length: 14 amino acids. V lost 6 bases and J lost 3; bases outside the gene matches: 6. In DNA form, the CDR3 reads TGCGCCAGCAAACAGGGGGCAGGCGACTATGGCTACACCTTC. Its translation: CASKQGAGDYGYTF.

This clonotype was found many times. V usage is TRBV6-2 or TRBV6-3 and J usage is TRBJ2-3, with 7 bases aligning to TRBD2. The germline CDR1 and CDR2 sequences are MNHEY and SVGEGT. The CDR3 totals 15 residues. Trimming at V came to 4 bases and at J to 2 bases, leaving 6 bases not matched to a gene. The CDR3 DNA sequence: TGTGCCAGCAGTTCAGCCGGGACTAACACAGATACGCAGTATTTT. It yields the protein CASSSAGTNTDTQYF.

In its sample, this clonotype was seen many times. This sequence joins TRBV29-1 and TRBJ1-1, with no clear D. Germline CDR1 and CDR2: SQVTM and ANQGSEA. This CDR3 comprises 10 residues. Between the trimmed V and J ends, which lost 7 bases and 6 bases, there was a span of 9 bases. As DNA, the CDR3 is TGCAGCGGGGGAGAGGCTGAAGCTTTCTTT. It is translated as CSGGEAEAFF.